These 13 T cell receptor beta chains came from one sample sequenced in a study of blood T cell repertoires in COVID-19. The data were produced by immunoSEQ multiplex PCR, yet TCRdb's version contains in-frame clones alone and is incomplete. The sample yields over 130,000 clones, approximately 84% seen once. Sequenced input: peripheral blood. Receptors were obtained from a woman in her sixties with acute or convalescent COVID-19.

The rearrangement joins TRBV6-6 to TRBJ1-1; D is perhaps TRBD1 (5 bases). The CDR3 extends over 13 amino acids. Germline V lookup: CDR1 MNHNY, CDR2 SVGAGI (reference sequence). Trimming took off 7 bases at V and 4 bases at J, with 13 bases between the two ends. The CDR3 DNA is TGTGCCAGCATTAACAGGCGGAGCACTGAAGCTTTCTTT. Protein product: CASINRRSTEAFF.

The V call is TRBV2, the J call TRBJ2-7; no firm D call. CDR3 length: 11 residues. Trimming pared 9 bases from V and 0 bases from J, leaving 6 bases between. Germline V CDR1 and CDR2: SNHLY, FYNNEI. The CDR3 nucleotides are TGTGCCAGTGTAGACTCCTACGAGCAGTACTTC. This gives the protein CASVDSYEQYF.

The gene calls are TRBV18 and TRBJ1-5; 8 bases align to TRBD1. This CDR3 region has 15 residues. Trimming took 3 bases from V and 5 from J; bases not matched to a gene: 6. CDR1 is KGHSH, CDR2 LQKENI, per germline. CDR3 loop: CASSPPGQADQPQHF. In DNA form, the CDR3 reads TGTGCCAGCTCACCCCCGGGACAGGCTGATCAGCCCCAGCATTTT.

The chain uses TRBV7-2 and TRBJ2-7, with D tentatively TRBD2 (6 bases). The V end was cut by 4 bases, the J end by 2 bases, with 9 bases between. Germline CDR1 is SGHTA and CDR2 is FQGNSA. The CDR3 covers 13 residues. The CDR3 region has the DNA TGTGCCAGCAGCTCCGGGGGTGCCTACGAGCAGTACTTC. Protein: CASSSGGAYEQYF.

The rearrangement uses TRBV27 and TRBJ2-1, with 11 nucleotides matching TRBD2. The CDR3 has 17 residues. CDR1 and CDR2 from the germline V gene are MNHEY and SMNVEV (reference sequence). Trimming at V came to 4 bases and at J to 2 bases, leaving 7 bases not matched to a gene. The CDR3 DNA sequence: TGTGCCAGCAGTTGGGGGACTAGCGGCTACGCCTACAATGAGCAGTTCTTC. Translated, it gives CASSWGTSGYAYNEQFF.

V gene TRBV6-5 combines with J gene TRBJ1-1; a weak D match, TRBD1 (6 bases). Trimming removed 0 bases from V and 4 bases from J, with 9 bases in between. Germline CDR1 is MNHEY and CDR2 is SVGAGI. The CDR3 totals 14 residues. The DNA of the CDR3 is TGTGCCAGCAGTTACTCGTTAGGGGGCACTGAAGCTTTCTTT. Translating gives CASSYSLGGTEAFF.

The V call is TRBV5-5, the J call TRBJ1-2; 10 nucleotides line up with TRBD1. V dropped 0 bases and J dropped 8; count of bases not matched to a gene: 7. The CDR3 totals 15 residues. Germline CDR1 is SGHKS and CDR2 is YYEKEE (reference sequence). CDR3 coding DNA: TGTGCCAGCAGCTTGGTTTGGGACAGGGGACTAGGCTACACCTTC. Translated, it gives CASSLVWDRGLGYTF.

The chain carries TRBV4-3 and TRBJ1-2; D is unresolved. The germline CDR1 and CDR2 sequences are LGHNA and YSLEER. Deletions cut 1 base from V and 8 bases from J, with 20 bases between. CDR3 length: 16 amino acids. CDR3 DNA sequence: TGCGCCAGCAGCCAAGTACTTTTCGCAGGAACGGGAGGCTACACCTTC. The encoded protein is CASSQVLFAGTGGYTF.

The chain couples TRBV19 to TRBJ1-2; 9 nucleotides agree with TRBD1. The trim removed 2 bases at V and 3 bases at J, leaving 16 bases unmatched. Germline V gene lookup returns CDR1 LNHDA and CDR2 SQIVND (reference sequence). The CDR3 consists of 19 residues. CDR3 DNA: TGTGCCAGTAGTATAATTCCAGCAAGACAGGGGGGCTTTGACTATGGCTACACCTTC. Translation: CASSIIPARQGGFDYGYTF.

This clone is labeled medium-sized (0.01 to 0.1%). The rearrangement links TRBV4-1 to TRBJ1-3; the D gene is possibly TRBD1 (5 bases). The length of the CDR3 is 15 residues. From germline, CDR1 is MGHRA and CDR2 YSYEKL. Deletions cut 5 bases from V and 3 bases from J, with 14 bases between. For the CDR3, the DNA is TGCGCCAGCAGCGGACCCCAGGGAGGTGGAAACACCATATATTTT. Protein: CASSGPQGGGNTIYF.

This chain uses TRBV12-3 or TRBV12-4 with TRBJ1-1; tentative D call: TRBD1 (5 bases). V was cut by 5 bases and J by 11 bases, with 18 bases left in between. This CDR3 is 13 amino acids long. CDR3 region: CASSPQTVVFAFF. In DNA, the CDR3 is TGTGCCAGCAGTCCGCAGACAGTGGTGTTCGCTTTCTTT.

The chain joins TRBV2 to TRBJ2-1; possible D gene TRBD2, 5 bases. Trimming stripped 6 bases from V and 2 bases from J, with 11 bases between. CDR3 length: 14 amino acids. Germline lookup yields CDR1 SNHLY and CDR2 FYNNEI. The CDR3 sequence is CASSPPGTYNEQFF. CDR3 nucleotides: TGTGCCAGCAGCCCACCCGGGACCTACAATGAGCAGTTCTTC.

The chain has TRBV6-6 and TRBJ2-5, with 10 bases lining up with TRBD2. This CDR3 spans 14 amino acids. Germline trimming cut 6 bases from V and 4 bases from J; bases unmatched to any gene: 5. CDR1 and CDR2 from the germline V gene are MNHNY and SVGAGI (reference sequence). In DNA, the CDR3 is TGTGCCAGCAGATTGAGCGGGAGGGGAGAGACCCAGTACTTC. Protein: CASRLSGRGETQYF.